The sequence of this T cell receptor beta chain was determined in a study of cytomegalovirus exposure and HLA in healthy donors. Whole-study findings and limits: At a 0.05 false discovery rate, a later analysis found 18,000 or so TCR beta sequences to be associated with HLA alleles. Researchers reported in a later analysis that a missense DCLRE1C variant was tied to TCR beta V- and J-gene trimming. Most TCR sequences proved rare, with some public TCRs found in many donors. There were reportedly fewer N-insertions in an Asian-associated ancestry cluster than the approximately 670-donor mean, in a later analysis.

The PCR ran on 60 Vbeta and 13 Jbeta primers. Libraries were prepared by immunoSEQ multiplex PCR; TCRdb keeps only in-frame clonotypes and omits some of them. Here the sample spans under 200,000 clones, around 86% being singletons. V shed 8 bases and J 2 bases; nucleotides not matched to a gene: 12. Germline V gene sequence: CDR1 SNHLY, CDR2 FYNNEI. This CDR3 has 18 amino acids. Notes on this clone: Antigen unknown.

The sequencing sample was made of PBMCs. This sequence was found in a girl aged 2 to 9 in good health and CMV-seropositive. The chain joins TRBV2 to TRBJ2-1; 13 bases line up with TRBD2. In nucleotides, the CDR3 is TGTGCCAGCGGGGGATCTAGGACTAGCGGGAGAACCTACAATGAGCAGTTCTTC. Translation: CASGGSRTSGRTYNEQFF.